This T cell receptor (beta chain) was profiled in a study of shared clonotypes between healthy human individuals. Every contributor of samples was a Caucasian grown-up residing in Nashville, Tennessee. Sequencing was performed with immunoSEQ multiplex PCR; in TCRdb, only in-frame clones are kept and a portion is missing. The sample includes fewer than 1.6 million clones, approximately 98.5% seen only once; the top ten take about 0.4%. General observations from the study: Against clonotypes common to all four donors, non-shared ones had lower generation probabilities. It was the few donors that limited the genetic and exposure-history diversity represented. About 5% was the fraction of naive CD4 clonotypes found shared across several donors.

This CDR3 spans 12 amino acids. Trimming took off 1 base at V and 12 bases at J, with 13 bases between the two ends. Looked up from germline, CDR1 is SGHDN and CDR2 is FVKESK. As regards this clone: Its antigen is unidentified.

The sample taken for sequencing was naive CD4+ T cells sorted from blood. The sample's subset: CD45RA+ positively selected. The J gene is TRBJ2-7, the V gene TRBV14; unclear D gene. This sequence originates from a young man in good health. The CDR3 bases are TGTGCCAGCAGCCAAGTAACGAATAGTCGGTACTTC. As protein: CASSQVTNSRYF.